Following are 28 T cell receptor beta chains from one sample sequenced in a study of cytomegalovirus exposure and HLA in healthy donors. Produced via immunoSEQ multiplex PCR; TCRdb's table is partial and in-frame only. In the table there are about 63,000 clones, more than 70% of which are singletons. Sequencing was done on a sample of PBMCs. The receptors here all came from a young woman in good health and CMV-seronegative.

The chain has TRBV28 and TRBJ2-7; 10 bases line up with TRBD2. After removal of 6 bases from V and 3 bases from J, the junction contained 5 bases not matched to a gene. The germline gives CDR1 MDHEN, CDR2 SYDVKM. The CDR3 is 14 amino acids. The CDR3 DNA reads TGTGCCAGCAGCTCTAGCGGGAGTATCTACGAGCAGTACTTC. Its protein is CASSSSGSIYEQYF.

DNA for the CDR3: TGTGCCAGCAGTTTAGGAGCGCGGGCTTTCTTT. It is translated as CASSLGARAFF. V gene TRBV27 combines with J gene TRBJ1-1; D remains ambiguous. This CDR3 comprises 11 residues. Trimming pared 2 bases from V and 11 bases from J, leaving 9 bases between. CDR1 and CDR2 (germline): MNHEY, SMNVEV (reference sequence).

V is TRBV27 and J is TRBJ2-1, with D perhaps matching TRBD1 (6 bases). V shed 6 bases and J shed 4 bases, with 19 bases lying between them. In germline, CDR1 is MNHEY, CDR2 SMNVEV (reference sequence). The CDR3 spans 16 residues. The CDR3 here is CASRETAGAQYNEQFF. The CDR3 DNA reads as TGTGCCAGCAGAGAAACGGCAGGGGCCCAATACAATGAGCAGTTCTTC.

The genes are TRBV4-1 and TRBJ2-1; TRBD1 might be the D (5 bases). Trimming cost V 3 bases and J 3 bases, with 27 bases left between them. CDR1 is MGHRA, CDR2 YSYEKL, per germline. CDR3 length: 20 residues. The CDR3, as DNA: TGCGCCAGCAGCCACCTAAAAGGGGTAATAGACAAAAATTTCTACAATGAGCAGTTCTTC. This encodes CASSHLKGVIDKNFYNEQFF.

V gene TRBV9 combines with J gene TRBJ2-1, with D perhaps TRBD1 (5 bases). V dropped 1 base and J dropped 9 bases, with 8 bases sitting between them. Germline V lookup: CDR1 SGDLS, CDR2 YYNGEE. The CDR3 has 12 residues. CDR3 protein: CASSVRGTEQFF. CDR3 nucleotides: TGTGCCAGCAGCGTAAGGGGAACTGAGCAGTTCTTC.

The chain is built from TRBV28 and TRBJ1-5; 11 bases map to TRBD1. This CDR3 is built from 15 residues. Germline CDR1 is MDHEN and CDR2 is SYDVKM. The V and J ends lost 4 bases and 5 bases, in that order; junction bases with no gene match: 4. CDR3 nucleotides: TGTGCCAGCAGTTCCCCGGGACAGGGGGATCAGCCCCAGCATTTT. Protein sequence: CASSSPGQGDQPQHF.

This sequence joins TRBV5-4 and TRBJ2-7; 10 bases fit TRBD2. The CDR3 consists of 16 residues. CDR1 and CDR2 from the germline V gene are SGHNT and YYREEE (reference sequence). The junction had 8 bases not matched to a gene; V was cut back by 0 bases and J by 5 bases. DNA for the CDR3: TGTGCCAGCAGCTTGGCTATAGCGGGGGGCTTCCACGAGCAGTACTTC. Translating it yields CASSLAIAGGFHEQYF.

The chain recombines TRBV5-4 with TRBJ1-1, with 10 bases aligning to TRBD1. The J segment lost 9 bases and the V segment lost 4 bases, leaving 6 bases of the junction unmatched. Germline V CDR1 and CDR2: SGHNT, YYREEE (reference sequence). This CDR3 is built from 13 residues. The CDR3 loop is CASSTTGQGKAFF. The CDR3 DNA sequence: TGTGCCAGCAGCACCACGGGACAGGGGAAAGCTTTCTTT.

The chain links TRBV7-2 to TRBJ2-1; TRBD2 matches at 8 bases. V lost 5 bases and J lost 3; bases outside the gene matches: 6. The CDR3 runs 15 residues. The V gene's germline CDR1 is SGHTA and CDR2 FQGNSA. This CDR3 reads CASSAGGAGYNEQFF. For the CDR3, the DNA is TGTGCCAGCAGCGCCGGGGGGGCGGGCTACAATGAGCAGTTCTTC. The full variable domain, in which reference TRBV7-2 and TRBJ2-1 provide the parts outside the CDR3, is GAGVSQSPSNKVTEKGKDVELRCDPISGHTALYWYRQSLGQGLEFLIYFQGNSAPDKSGLPSDRFSAERTGGSVSTLTIQRTQQEDSAVYLCASSAGGAGYNEQFFGPGTRLTVL.

The gene calls are TRBV4-1 and TRBJ2-5, with 10 bases matching TRBD1. CDR1 and CDR2 (germline): MGHRA, YSYEKL. J was trimmed by 7 bases and V by 0 bases; bases with no gene match: 5. The CDR3 spans 15 residues. CDR3 protein: CASSQEGGTGATQYF. The CDR3 nucleotides read TGCGCCAGCAGCCAAGAGGGCGGGACAGGGGCGACCCAGTACTTC.

V and J are TRBV29-1 and TRBJ2-3; D possibly corresponds to TRBD1 (5 bases). Germline lookup yields CDR1 SQVTM and CDR2 ANQGSEA. This CDR3 is 13 amino acids long. Between the trimmed V and J ends, which lost 4 bases and 0 bases, there was a span of 8 bases. The CDR3 DNA is TGCAGCGTTGCAGGGTTGAGCACAGATACGCAGTATTTT. Translating gives CSVAGLSTDTQYF.

This clone occurred a few times. The chain employs TRBV6-5 and TRBJ2-7; maybe TRBD1 (5 bases). Germline V lookup: CDR1 MNHEY, CDR2 SVGAGI. This CDR3 region has 13 residues. V was shortened by 0 bases and J by 3 bases, with 6 bases between the two germline ends. The CDR3 DNA reads as TGTGCCAGCAGTTACTCCGACAGCTACGAGCAGTACTTC. It yields the protein CASSYSDSYEQYF.

The chain links TRBV30 to TRBJ1-1; possibly TRBD1 for D (6 bases). CDR1 is GTSNPN and CDR2 is SVGIG in the germline V gene (reference sequence). The germline V and J ends were trimmed by 5 bases and 3 bases, with 19 bases remaining between them. The CDR3 extends over 15 amino acids. The CDR3 is CAWRGSGHLYTEAFF. The CDR3 DNA reads as TGTGCCTGGCGGGGATCGGGACACCTTTACACTGAAGCTTTCTTT.

The V call is TRBV4-2, the J call TRBJ2-2; D might be TRBD2 (7 bases). Trimming took off 3 bases at V and 1 base at J, with 15 bases between the two ends. The germline V gene encodes CDR1 LGHNA and CDR2 YNFKEQ. The length of the CDR3 is 17 residues. CDR3 sequence (DNA): TGTGCCAGCAGCCATTTGGGGGGGCCAGGGAACACCGGGGAGCTGTTTTTT. Translating gives CASSHLGGPGNTGELFF.

The chain uses TRBV30 and TRBJ1-1; D is undetermined. Germline-derived CDR1 and CDR2 are GTSNPN and SVGIG (reference sequence). The CDR3 totals 13 residues. The V end was cut by 2 bases, the J end by 10 bases, with 17 bases between. For the CDR3, the DNA is TGTGCCTGGAGTCCCTTTTCAGTTGTCCCAGCTTTCTTT. Protein: CAWSPFSVVPAFF.

The chain recombines TRBV27 with TRBJ1-2, with D tentatively TRBD1 (5 bases). V lost 6 bases to trimming and J lost 0 bases, with 11 bases between them. The CDR3 is 14 amino acids. Germline assignment: CDR1 MNHEY and CDR2 SMNVEV (reference sequence). The CDR3 loop is CASSNRPPNYGYTF. The CDR3 DNA follows: TGTGCCAGCAGCAACAGGCCCCCTAACTATGGCTACACCTTC.

The genes are TRBV14 and TRBJ2-1; 7 bases are a match to TRBD2. V shed 0 bases, J shed 7 bases, and the junction held 6 bases outside the gene matches. From germline, CDR1 is SGHDN and CDR2 FVKESK. This CDR3 has 15 residues. Written as DNA, the CDR3 is TGTGCCAGCAGCCAAGACCGGACTAGTAGGAATGAGCAGTTCTTC. Translation gives CASSQDRTSRNEQFF.

This clone was picked up a small number of times. The chain joins TRBV4-1 to TRBJ2-5, with D perhaps TRBD2 (5 bases). Trimming pared 1 base from V and 5 bases from J, leaving 17 bases between. This CDR3 is built from 16 residues. In germline, CDR1 is MGHRA, CDR2 YSYEKL. CDR3 loop: CASSQVNLGMRETQYF. In nucleotides, the CDR3 is TGCGCCAGCAGCCAAGTGAACCTCGGGATGAGGGAGACCCAGTACTTC.

This clone appeared once. The chain couples TRBV6-5 to TRBJ2-7; the match to TRBD1 covers 9 bases. V lost 6 bases to trimming and J lost 0 bases; unmatched junction nucleotides: 3. The germline gives CDR1 MNHEY, CDR2 SVGAGI. The CDR3 extends over 14 amino acids. In DNA form, the CDR3 reads TGTGCCAGCAGGGGACAGGGACTCTCCTACGAGCAGTACTTC. It is translated as CASRGQGLSYEQYF.

The rearrangement joins TRBV6-5 to TRBJ1-2, with TRBD1 identical over 9 bases. V lost 6 bases and J lost 1; bases outside the gene matches: 3. Germline V gene lookup returns CDR1 MNHEY and CDR2 SVGAGI. The CDR3 length is 14 residues. Here the CDR3 reads CASRRDRDNYGYTF. CDR3 sequence (DNA): TGTGCCAGCAGACGGGACAGGGATAACTATGGCTACACCTTC.

The rearrangement uses TRBV5-4 and TRBJ2-5, with a weak D call TRBD1 (6 bases). The CDR3 runs to 15 residues. The V end lost 4 bases, the J end lost 5 bases, and 18 bases lay between the germline ends. Per the germline V gene, CDR1 is SGHNT and CDR2 is YYREEE (reference sequence). The CDR3 loop reads CASSPTGNVRETQYF. Written as DNA, the CDR3 is TGTGCCAGCAGCCCAACAGGGAATGTGAGGGAGACCCAGTACTTC.

This chain joins TRBV6-5 and TRBJ1-3; no clear D gene. The CDR3 extends over 13 amino acids. Trimming removed 10 bases from V and 0 bases from J, with 10 bases in between. Germline CDR1 MNHEY, CDR2 SVGAGI. The CDR3 coding sequence is TGTGCCACGGGTCCGAACTCTGGAAACACCATATATTTT. It yields the protein CATGPNSGNTIYF.

The CDR3 here is CASSLALTSGRAETGELFF. The CDR3 nucleotides read TGCGCCAGCAGCTTGGCTTTGACTAGCGGGAGGGCCGAAACCGGGGAGCTGTTTTTT. The V gene is TRBV5-1, the J gene TRBJ2-2, with 14 bases aligning to TRBD2. V lost 0 bases to trimming and J lost 5 bases; unmatched junction nucleotides: 9. Germline V gives CDR1 SGHRS, CDR2 YFSETQ. This CDR3 is 19 amino acids long.

The V and J genes are TRBV7-8 and TRBJ2-7, with D tentatively TRBD2 (6 bases). Germline V lookup: CDR1 SGHVS, CDR2 FQNEAQ. V lost 5 bases and J lost 3, with 14 bases in between. The CDR3 is made up of 14 amino acids. Here the CDR3 DNA reads TGTGCCAGCAGCCCGAGGACGGGAGACTACGAGCAGTACTTC. It specifies CASSPRTGDYEQYF.

The chain employs TRBV7-8 and TRBJ1-2; 8 bases line up with TRBD1. This CDR3 is 14 amino acids long. V was pared by 5 bases and J by 4 bases, with 6 bases of the junction left unmatched. Germline V gives CDR1 SGHVS, CDR2 FQNEAQ. CDR3: CASSIDRGGYGYTF. Written as DNA, the CDR3 is TGTGCCAGCAGCATCGACAGGGGAGGCTATGGCTACACCTTC.

The rearrangement links TRBV30 to TRBJ2-3; D might be TRBD2 (6 bases). CDR1 and CDR2 from the germline V gene are GTSNPN and SVGIG (reference sequence). Deletions cut 2 bases from V and 2 bases from J, with 14 bases between. This CDR3 has 15 amino acids. CDR3 amino acids: CAWSRRRGLTDTQYF. In DNA form, the CDR3 reads TGTGCCTGGAGTCGGCGGCGGGGTCTCACAGATACGCAGTATTTT.

The CDR3 nucleotides read TGTGCCACCTCTGGGGGGGGATACGACTACGAGCAGTACTTC. Translating it yields CATSGGGYDYEQYF. J is TRBJ2-7 and V is TRBV6-1; 7 bases align to TRBD2. The CDR3 totals 14 residues. CDR1 is MNHNS and CDR2 is SASEGT in the germline V gene. After removal of 10 bases from V and 3 bases from J, the junction contained 12 bases not matched to a gene.

On this clone itself: Other DNA sequences in the sample encode the same CDR3. J is TRBJ2-7 and V is TRBV19; D is perhaps TRBD1 (7 bases). The CDR3 totals 15 residues. With 2 bases removed from V and 0 bases from J, the gap between germline ends came to 11 bases. Per the germline V gene, CDR1 is LNHDA and CDR2 is SQIVND (reference sequence). CDR3: CASSISRDSSYEQYF. The CDR3 nucleotides are TGTGCCAGTAGTATATCGCGGGACAGCTCCTACGAGCAGTACTTC.